The rows below give T cell receptor beta chains drawn from one sample of a study of T-cell reconstitution after alpha-beta-depleted transplantation in children. One entry per CDR3 protein results from TCRdb running MiXCR on the PCR reads. The profile shows about 600,000 distinct CDR3 sequences, 8% to 11% of them singletons. The specimen comprised PBMCs from the stem cell graft donor, sampled from the stem cell graft. These receptors all come from a human donor who donated a stem cell graft to a child with acute myeloid leukemia. Each CDR3 is given with its conserved first and last residue. D genes are given only for firm matches. Where a row states a size, it is once, few, many or the class of an expanded clone; other rows omit it.

V: TRBV20-1
J: TRBJ2-3
D: NA
size: many
DNA: TGCAGTGCTAGAGACCCTAAATCCCTACCAGATACGCAGTATTTT
CDR3: CSARDPKSLPDTQYF

V: TRBV5-1
J: TRBJ2-3
D: NA
size: many
DNA: TGCGCCAGCAGCTTGTCGGTTCGAGGAGATACGCAGTATTTT
CDR3: CASSLSVRGDTQYF

V: TRBV15
J: TRBJ2-3
D: NA
size: few
DNA: TGTGCCACCAGCGATCTAGGGCGGCTAGCCCTCACAGATACGCAGTATTTT
CDR3: CATSDLGRLALTDTQYF

V: TRBV10-2
J: TRBJ2-7
D: NA
size: NA
DNA: TGCGCCAGCATCGGAGAGGGGAGAGCTTCCTACGAGCAGTACTTC
CDR3: CASIGEGRASYEQYF

V: TRBV21-1
J: TRBJ2-3
D: NA
size: NA
DNA: TGTGCCAGCAGCTGTCAAGTCCAGTATTTT
CDR3: CASSCQVQYF

V: TRBV5-1
J: TRBJ1-6
D: NA
size: NA
DNA: TGCGCCAGCAGCTTGGAAGGGGACCCCAATTCACCCCTCCACTTT
CDR3: CASSLEGDPNSPLHF

V: TRBV20-1
J: TRBJ2-5
D: TRBD2
size: many
DNA: TGCAGTGCCCAACCGACAGGGGGTCTACTAGCGGGAGCTGGGACCCAGTACTTC
CDR3: CSAQPTGGLLAGAGTQYF

V: TRBV7-8
J: TRBJ2-7
D: TRBD2
size: few
DNA: TGTGCCAGCAGCTTAGCGCGGGGGTACGACTACGAGCAGTACTTC
CDR3: CASSLARGYDYEQYF

V: TRBV10-3
J: TRBJ2-3
D: TRBD1
size: many
DNA: TGTGCCATCAGTCCAGGCGCACAGGGGGGAGGTAGCACAGATACGCAGTATTTT
CDR3: CAISPGAQGGGSTDTQYF

V: TRBV7-2
J: TRBJ1-4
D: NA
size: few
DNA: TGTGCCAGCACCACAGATGAAAAACTGTTTTTT
CDR3: CASTTDEKLFF

V: TRBV6-5
J: TRBJ2-5
D: NA
size: many
DNA: TGTGCCAGCAGTTACTTACGCGGGCCCCAGTACTTC
CDR3: CASSYLRGPQYF

V: TRBV20-1
J: TRBJ2-3
D: NA
size: many
DNA: TGCAGTGCTAGTAGGGTTAGTCTTCTAGATACGCAGTATTTT
CDR3: CSASRVSLLDTQYF

V: TRBV6-6
J: TRBJ2-1
D: NA
size: few
DNA: TGTGCCAGCAGGATTAGAGCTGAGCAGTTCTTC
CDR3: CASRIRAEQFF

V: TRBV27
J: TRBJ1-5
D: NA
size: few
DNA: TGTGCCAGCAGTGACAGGTTGAAGGGTCAGCCCCAGCATTTT
CDR3: CASSDRLKGQPQHF

V: TRBV4-1
J: TRBJ1-4
D: NA
size: few
DNA: TGCGCCAGCAGCCATGGGGGGGCCAGGGGAGGAGAAAAACTGTTTTTT
CDR3: CASSHGGARGGEKLFF

V: TRBV9
J: TRBJ2-1
D: TRBD2
size: few
DNA: TGTGCCAGCAGCGTATCTGGGACTAGCGGGCTTCGGGCGGGCAATGAGCAGTTCTTC
CDR3: CASSVSGTSGLRAGNEQFF

V: TRBV29-1
J: TRBJ1-1
D: NA
size: NA
DNA: TGCAGCGTTCATACAGGTTACACTGAAGCTTTCTTT
CDR3: CSVHTGYTEAFF

V: TRBV4-2
J: TRBJ2-3
D: NA
size: NA
DNA: TGTGCCAGCAGCCAAATTAGCGCCTCAGGAACAGATACGCAGTATTTT
CDR3: CASSQISASGTDTQYF

V: TRBV9
J: TRBJ1-1
D: NA
size: few
DNA: TGTGCCAGCAGCGTAGCGCCTCACACTGAAGCTTTCTTT
CDR3: CASSVAPHTEAFF

V: TRBV29-1
J: TRBJ2-4
D: NA
size: few
DNA: TGCAGCGTTGAGGAGGGGGGCAAAAACATTCAGTACTTC
CDR3: CSVEEGGKNIQYF

V: TRBV7-6
J: TRBJ2-1
D: TRBD2
size: NA
DNA: TGTGCCAGCAGCTTAGTATTACTAGCGGGAGAAATCTACAATGAGCAGTTCTTC
CDR3: CASSLVLLAGEIYNEQFF

V: TRBV28
J: TRBJ2-7
D: TRBD1
size: few
DNA: TGTGCCAGCAGTTTTTACGACAGGGGGTACTACGAGCAGTACTTC
CDR3: CASSFYDRGYYEQYF

V: TRBV5-5
J: TRBJ2-5
D: TRBD1
size: few
DNA: TGTGCCAGCAGCTCCGGGACAGGGGAAGAGACCCAGTACTTC
CDR3: CASSSGTGEETQYF

V: TRBV7-2
J: TRBJ1-4
D: NA
size: many
DNA: TGTGCCAGCAGCTTAGGTTCGGGGGAAAAACTGTTTTTT
CDR3: CASSLGSGEKLFF